This T cell receptor (beta chain) stems from a study of blood T cell repertoires in COVID-19. CDR3 size: 14 residues. V lost 3 bases and J lost 3, with 13 bases in between. Germline-derived CDR1 and CDR2 are SGHKS and YYEKEE (reference sequence). Source study methods: Estimation of nucleated cell counts relied on the amplification of reference gene primers. The data were produced by immunoSEQ multiplex PCR, yet TCRdb's version contains in-frame clones alone and is incomplete. V, J and clone size reflect that table, while D and trimming were determined from the DNA. This sample has under 250,000 clones; 75% to 90% occur once, and the top ten carry about 4%.

The V and J genes are TRBV5-5 and TRBJ2-7; TRBD1 is a possible D gene (6 bases). The sequenced material came from PBMCs or T cells enriched from blood (not recorded which). The sequence was obtained from a woman aged 30 to 39 who had been exposed to COVID-19. CDR3 sequence reads: CASSSSRGGYEQYF. CDR3 coding DNA: TGTGCCAGCAGCTCGTCCAGGGGTGGCTACGAGCAGTACTTC.